The rows below give T cell receptor beta chains drawn from one sample of a study of blood T cell repertoires in COVID-19. The assay was immunoSEQ multiplex PCR, and TCRdb's table has in-frame clones only and misses some. The sample contains hundreds of thousands of clones, 86% of which appear only once. The material sequenced was peripheral blood. The receptors stem from a woman in her 30s with active or convalescent COVID-19. Both conserved end residues are part of each CDR3. The order of the fields is clone size, J gene, D gene, V gene, CDR3 protein, CDR3 DNA. A D gene is named only where the DNA matches it firmly. Clone size is stated in some rows and not others, as once, few, many or a class when expanded.

size: once; J: TRBJ2-2; D: TRBD2; V: TRBV19; CDR3: CASNLAGGSGELFF; DNA: TGTGCCAGTAACCTAGCGGGGGGGAGCGGGGAGCTGTTTTTT
size: .; J: TRBJ1-2; D: TRBD1; V: TRBV19; CDR3: CASSRQGTYGYTF; DNA: TGTGCCAGTAGTAGACAGGGAACGTATGGCTACACCTTC
size: many; J: TRBJ1-6; D: .; V: TRBV7-2; CDR3: CASNRDFDSPLHF; DNA: TGTGCCAGCAACCGGGACTTCGATTCACCCCTCCACTTT
size: .; J: TRBJ2-2; D: .; V: TRBV2; CDR3: CASSGLPGELFF; DNA: TGTGCCAGCAGTGGTCTCCCCGGGGAGCTGTTTTTT
size: .; J: TRBJ2-3; D: .; V: TRBV27; CDR3: CASSLVQSTDTQYF; DNA: TGTGCCAGCAGTTTAGTTCAAAGCACAGATACGCAGTATTTT
size: .; J: TRBJ1-2; D: .; V: TRBV5-4; CDR3: CASSFGQTNYGYTF; DNA: TGTGCCAGCAGCTTCGGACAGACTAACTATGGCTACACCTTC
size: .; J: TRBJ1-4; D: .; V: TRBV5-1; CDR3: CASSNKGYWEKLFF; DNA: TGCGCCAGCAGCAATAAGGGGTATTGGGAAAAACTGTTTTTT
size: many; J: TRBJ2-5; D: TRBD2; V: TRBV6-5; CDR3: CASRSAGVRETQYF; DNA: TGTGCCAGCAGGTCAGCGGGAGTTCGGGAGACCCAGTACTTC
size: .; J: TRBJ2-7; D: .; V: TRBV6-5; CDR3: CASSSDIYEQYF; DNA: TGTGCCAGCAGTTCCGACATTTACGAGCAGTACTTC
size: .; J: TRBJ1-5; D: TRBD1; V: TRBV12-5; CDR3: CASGTRTGPYSNQPQHF; DNA: TGTGCTAGCGGGACCCGGACAGGGCCGTATAGCAATCAGCCCCAGCATTTT
size: few; J: TRBJ1-5; D: TRBD1; V: TRBV19; CDR3: CASNPGTVYSNQPQHF; DNA: TGTGCCAGTAACCCCGGGACAGTATATAGCAATCAGCCCCAGCATTTT
size: .; J: TRBJ1-1; D: TRBD1; V: TRBV19; CDR3: CASRTQGDPEAFF; DNA: TGTGCCAGTAGGACACAGGGGGACCCTGAAGCTTTCTTT
size: once; J: TRBJ2-2; D: TRBD1; V: TRBV5-1; CDR3: CASSPGTVTGELFF; DNA: TGCGCCAGCAGCCCAGGGACAGTGACCGGGGAGCTGTTTTTT
size: .; J: TRBJ2-3; D: .; V: TRBV3-1/TRBV3-2; CDR3: CASSRKEDTQYF; DNA: TGTGCCAGCAGCCGAAAAGAGGATACGCAGTATTTT
size: .; J: TRBJ2-5; D: .; V: TRBV5-4; CDR3: CASSLGLEQETQYF; DNA: TGTGCCAGCAGCTTGGGACTAGAACAAGAGACCCAGTACTTC
size: .; J: TRBJ1-1; D: .; V: TRBV30; CDR3: CAWSVLQVNTEAFF; DNA: TGTGCCTGGAGTGTTTTACAGGTGAACACTGAAGCTTTCTTT
size: .; J: TRBJ1-1; D: .; V: TRBV4-2; CDR3: CASSQVLGHTEAFF; DNA: TGTGCCAGCAGCCAAGTACTTGGGCACACTGAAGCTTTCTTT
size: .; J: TRBJ1-5; D: TRBD1; V: TRBV5-1; CDR3: CAPRWDRGAGGNQPQHF; DNA: TGCGCCCCGCGGTGGGACAGGGGCGCGGGGGGCAATCAGCCCCAGCATTTT
size: many; J: TRBJ1-2; D: TRBD1; V: TRBV7-9; CDR3: CASSDGTGHYGYTF; DNA: TGTGCCAGCAGCGACGGGACAGGCCACTATGGCTACACCTTC
size: few; J: TRBJ2-5; D: .; V: TRBV10-3; CDR3: CAISDDSDQETQYF; DNA: TGTGCCATCAGTGATGACTCGGACCAAGAGACCCAGTACTTC
size: .; J: TRBJ2-1; D: .; V: TRBV5-1; CDR3: CASSLDGRGYEQFF; DNA: TGCGCCAGCAGCTTGGACGGGAGAGGCTATGAGCAGTTCTTC
size: .; J: TRBJ2-3; D: .; V: TRBV4-1; CDR3: CASSQAGGVTTDTQYF; DNA: TGCGCCAGCAGCCAAGCTGGCGGGGTTACCACAGATACGCAGTATTTT
size: few; J: TRBJ1-4; D: TRBD1; V: TRBV5-1; CDR3: CASSLGQGGEKLFF; DNA: TGCGCCAGCAGCTTAGGACAGGGCGGTGAAAAACTGTTTTTT
size: .; J: TRBJ2-7; D: .; V: TRBV19; CDR3: CASRVAGADSYEQYF; DNA: TGTGCCAGTAGGGTCGCTGGGGCCGACTCCTACGAGCAGTACTTC
size: .; J: TRBJ2-7; D: .; V: TRBV3-1/TRBV3-2; CDR3: CASSQDWREALDEQYF; DNA: TGTGCCAGCAGCCAAGATTGGCGGGAAGCTCTAGACGAGCAGTACTTC
size: .; J: TRBJ2-2; D: .; V: TRBV4-1; CDR3: CASSQDRVPGELFF; DNA: TGCGCCAGCAGCCAAGATCGGGTCCCCGGGGAGCTGTTTTTT
size: .; J: TRBJ1-2; D: TRBD1; V: TRBV6-5; CDR3: CASRDRGYGYTF; DNA: TGTGCCAGCAGGGACAGGGGATATGGCTACACCTTC
size: .; J: TRBJ2-7; D: .; V: TRBV15; CDR3: CATYRASAHTDEQYF; DNA: TGTGCCACCTACCGGGCTAGCGCGCATACGGACGAGCAGTACTTC
size: .; J: TRBJ1-2; D: .; V: TRBV6-5; CDR3: CASSSIPSGRGLGYTF; DNA: TGTGCCAGCAGTTCCATCCCATCAGGGCGGGGGTTGGGCTACACCTTC
size: once; J: TRBJ1-1; D: .; V: TRBV10-3; CDR3: CAINQGLNTEAFF; DNA: TGTGCCATCAATCAGGGTTTGAACACTGAAGCTTTCTTT
size: .; J: TRBJ2-2; D: .; V: TRBV18; CDR3: CASSPPGLGELFF; DNA: TGTGCCAGCTCACCACCGGGCCTCGGGGAGCTGTTTTTT
size: .; J: TRBJ1-4; D: TRBD1; V: TRBV4-1; CDR3: CASTGTEDEKLFF; DNA: TGCGCCAGCACCGGGACAGAGGATGAAAAACTGTTTTTT
size: .; J: TRBJ2-2; D: TRBD2; V: TRBV11-2; CDR3: CASSHRDGGGGELFF; DNA: TGTGCCAGCAGCCACCGGGACGGCGGGGGCGGGGAGCTGTTTTTT
size: .; J: TRBJ1-4; D: .; V: TRBV18; CDR3: CASSPRDRGIEKLFF; DNA: TGTGCCAGCTCACCACGCGACCGGGGGATTGAAAAACTGTTTTTT
size: .; J: TRBJ2-5; D: .; V: TRBV1; CDR3: CTSSQETSQAELQETQYF; DNA: TGCACCAGCAGCCAGGAGACCTCGCAAGCGGAACTGCAAGAGACCCAGTACTTC
size: .; J: TRBJ1-4; D: .; V: TRBV7-9; CDR3: CASTSGYSTNEKLFF; DNA: TGTGCCAGCACATCGGGATACTCAACTAATGAAAAACTGTTTTTT
size: .; J: TRBJ1-2; D: .; V: TRBV5-5; CDR3: CASKDRPDNYGYTF; DNA: TGTGCCAGCAAAGACAGACCCGATAACTATGGCTACACCTTC
size: .; J: TRBJ1-2; D: .; V: TRBV2; CDR3: CASSDRVAYGYTF; DNA: TGTGCCAGCAGTGACAGGGTGGCCTATGGCTACACCTTC
size: .; J: TRBJ1-6; D: TRBD1; V: TRBV6-1; CDR3: CASSEATGPRSPLHF; DNA: TGTGCCAGCAGTGAAGCGACAGGGCCAAGATCACCCCTCCACTTT
size: .; J: TRBJ2-3; D: TRBD2; V: TRBV10-1; CDR3: CASSDTSADTQYF; DNA: TGCGCCAGCAGTGATACTAGCGCAGATACGCAGTATTTT
size: .; J: TRBJ1-1; D: TRBD1; V: TRBV25-1; CDR3: CASSGQGGRGNTEAFF; DNA: TGTGCCAGCAGTGGACAGGGGGGAAGAGGGAACACTGAAGCTTTCTTT
size: few; J: TRBJ2-7; D: TRBD1; V: TRBV5-4; CDR3: CASSFRGQGHEQYF; DNA: TGTGCCAGCAGCTTTAGGGGACAGGGCCACGAGCAGTACTTC
size: .; J: TRBJ2-1; D: TRBD2; V: TRBV27; CDR3: CASSLLAASGKSEQFF; DNA: TGTGCCAGCAGTTTATTGGCGGCTAGCGGGAAAAGTGAGCAGTTCTTC